This T cell receptor (beta chain) was recovered during a study of shared clonotypes between healthy human individuals. Whole-study results and caveats: Represented diversity (both genetic and exposure-history) was limited by the small number of donors. Among the subsets, naive ones generally showed larger estimated richness than memory ones.

Sequencing was performed with immunoSEQ multiplex PCR; in TCRdb, only in-frame clones are kept and a portion is missing. The sample yields around 340,000 clones, roughly 70% seen once. Of note for this clone: Its antigen is unidentified.

From germline, CDR1 is SEHNR and CDR2 FQNEAQ (reference sequence). The V end lost 4 bases, the J end lost 15 bases, and 19 bases lay between the germline ends. The length of the CDR3 is 13 residues. This TCR was recovered from a man between 25 and 39 years old in good health. Sequencing was carried out using memory CD4+ T cells sorted from blood. The subset denotes: CD45RA-negative fraction. This chain uses TRBV7-9 with TRBJ1-5, with a tentative D call TRBD1 (5 bases). The DNA for the CDR3 is TGTGCCAGCAGCTCTCTGTGGGCGGGGCGAATGCATTTT. Translation: CASSSLWAGRMHF.